This T cell receptor (beta chain) is from a study of post-analysis software for immune sequencing data. Study-level background: Recorded disease courses covered relapsing-remitting, secondary progressive and progressive-relapsing multiple sclerosis. Some patients had no subtype annotation.

The TCR beta cDNA libraries contained unique molecular identifiers. Between roughly 0.9 and 11 million T cells gave rise to roughly 0.5 million cDNA molecules. A single record per CDR3 protein comes from TCRdb applying MiXCR to the PCR reads. The sample consists of about 820,000 distinct CDR3 sequences, about 57% of them appearing once. To note about this clonotype: Its target is unknown.

The study, taken as a whole, reports: Strong co-clustering by F measure was evident for samples that had been prepared in the same batch. For normalized Chao1 diversity, multiple sclerosis patients scored significantly lower than controls did.

Source material: blood. This clonotype was sampled from a girl aged 5 to 17 with multiple sclerosis.

This CDR3 reads CASSDGGPGPTGAPGGYTF. CDR3 DNA sequence: TGTGCCAGCAGCGACGGGGGCCCGGGGCCAACTGGGGCACCCGGAGGCTACACCTTC. This rearrangement joins TRBV9 to TRBJ1-2; tentatively, D is TRBD1 (6 bases). CDR1 SGDLS and CDR2 YYNGEE come from the germline V gene. Trimming removed 3 bases at V and 8 bases at J, with 32 bases between. This CDR3 has 19 amino acids.